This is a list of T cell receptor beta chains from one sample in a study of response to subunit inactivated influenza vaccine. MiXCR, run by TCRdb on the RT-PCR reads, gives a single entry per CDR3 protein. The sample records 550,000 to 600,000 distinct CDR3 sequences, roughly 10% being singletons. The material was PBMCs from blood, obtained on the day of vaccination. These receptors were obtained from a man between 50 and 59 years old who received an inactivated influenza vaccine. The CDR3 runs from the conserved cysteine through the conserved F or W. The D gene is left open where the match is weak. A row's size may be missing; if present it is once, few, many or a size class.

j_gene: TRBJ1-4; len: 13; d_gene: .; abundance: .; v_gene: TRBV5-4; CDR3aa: CASSPGRNEKLFF; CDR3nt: TGTGCCAGCAGCCCAGGACGGAATGAAAAACTGTTTTTT
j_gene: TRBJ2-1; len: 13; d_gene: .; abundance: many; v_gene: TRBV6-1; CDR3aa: CASSKETSNEQFF; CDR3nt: TGTGCCAGCAGTAAGGAGACTAGCAATGAGCAGTTCTTC
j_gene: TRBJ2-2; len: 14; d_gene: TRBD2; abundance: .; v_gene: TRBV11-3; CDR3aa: CASSPGTKTGELFF; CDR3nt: TGTGCCAGCAGCCCCGGGACTAAAACCGGGGAGCTGTTTTTT
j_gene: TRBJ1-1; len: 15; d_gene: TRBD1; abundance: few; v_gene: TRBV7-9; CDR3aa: CASSSAGTGGTEAFF; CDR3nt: TGTGCCAGCAGCTCCGCCGGGACAGGGGGCACTGAAGCTTTCTTT
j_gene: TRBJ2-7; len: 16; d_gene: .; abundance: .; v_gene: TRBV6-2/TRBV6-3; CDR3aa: CASCRISSGPASEQYF; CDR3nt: TGTGCCAGCTGCCGGATTTCGTCGGGTCCCGCTTCTGAGCAGTACTTC
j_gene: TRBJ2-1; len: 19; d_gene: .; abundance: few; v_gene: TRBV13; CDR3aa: CASRLLSGGDDSSYNEQFF; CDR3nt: TGTGCCAGCAGGCTACTCTCTGGCGGGGACGACAGCTCCTACAATGAGCAGTTCTTC
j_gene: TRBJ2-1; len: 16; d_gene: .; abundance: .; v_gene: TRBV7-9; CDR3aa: CASTTFRGGPYNEQFF; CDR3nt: TGTGCCAGCACCACATTTAGAGGGGGACCCTACAATGAGCAGTTCTTC
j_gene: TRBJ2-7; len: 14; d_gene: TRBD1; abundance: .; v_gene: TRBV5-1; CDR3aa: CASSTAGQGYEQYF; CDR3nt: TGCGCCAGCAGCACAGCAGGACAGGGCTACGAGCAGTACTTC
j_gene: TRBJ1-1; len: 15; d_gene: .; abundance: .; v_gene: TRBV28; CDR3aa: CASTLVGARSTEAFF; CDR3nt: TGTGCCAGCACTTTAGTGGGGGCGAGAAGCACTGAAGCTTTCTTT
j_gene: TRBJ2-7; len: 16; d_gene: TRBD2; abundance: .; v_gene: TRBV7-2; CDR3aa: CASSLGLRGSSYEQYF; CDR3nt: TGTGCCAGCAGCTTAGGGTTGCGGGGGTCCTCCTACGAGCAGTACTTC
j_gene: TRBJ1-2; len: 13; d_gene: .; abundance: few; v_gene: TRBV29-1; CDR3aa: CSAQGSVRYGYTF; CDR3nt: TGCAGCGCACAGGGATCGGTTCGCTATGGCTACACCTTC
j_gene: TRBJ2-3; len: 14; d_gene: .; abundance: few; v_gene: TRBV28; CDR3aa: CASSLIPGADTQYF; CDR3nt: TGTGCCAGCAGTTTAATTCCAGGGGCGGATACGCAGTATTTT
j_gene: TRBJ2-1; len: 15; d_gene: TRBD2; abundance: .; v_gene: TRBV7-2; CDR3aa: CASSLRGGAMGEQFF; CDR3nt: TGTGCCAGCAGCTTACGCGGGGGGGCCATGGGTGAGCAGTTCTTC
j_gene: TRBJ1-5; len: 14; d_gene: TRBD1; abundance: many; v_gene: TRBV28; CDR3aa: CASSHGQGRQPQHF; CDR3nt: TGTGCCAGCAGCCACGGACAGGGGCGACAGCCCCAGCATTTT
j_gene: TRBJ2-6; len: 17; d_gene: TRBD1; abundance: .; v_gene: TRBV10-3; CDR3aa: CAISEVGTASGANVLTF; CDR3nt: TGTGCCATCAGTGAGGTAGGGACAGCCTCTGGGGCCAACGTCCTGACTTTC
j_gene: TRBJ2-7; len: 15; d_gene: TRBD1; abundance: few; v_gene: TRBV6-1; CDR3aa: CASSPRDRVYYEQYF; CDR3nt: TGTGCCAGCAGTCCCCGGGACAGGGTGTACTACGAGCAGTACTTC
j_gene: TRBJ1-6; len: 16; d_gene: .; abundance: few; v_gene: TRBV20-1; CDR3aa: CSAPSRGGLGNSPLHF; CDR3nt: TGCAGTGCGCCCAGTAGAGGGGGACTAGGGAATTCACCCCTCCACTTT
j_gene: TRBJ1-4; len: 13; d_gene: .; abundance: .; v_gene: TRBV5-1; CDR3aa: CASSLWRGEKLFF; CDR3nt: TGCGCCAGCAGCTTGTGGAGGGGCGAAAAACTGTTTTTT
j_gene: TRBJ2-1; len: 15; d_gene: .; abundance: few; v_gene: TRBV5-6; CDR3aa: CASSLVGGGGNEQFF; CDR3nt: TGTGCCAGCAGCTTGGTTGGAGGGGGCGGAAATGAGCAGTTCTTC
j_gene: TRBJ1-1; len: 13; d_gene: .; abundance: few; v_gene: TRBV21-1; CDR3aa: CASSKGGDAEAFF; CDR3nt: TGTGCCAGCAGCAAAGGGGGGGATGCTGAAGCTTTCTTT
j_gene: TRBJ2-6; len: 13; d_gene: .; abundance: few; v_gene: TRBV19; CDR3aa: CASSLRLHDVLTF; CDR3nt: TGTGCCAGTAGTCTGCGCTTGCATGACGTCCTGACTTTC
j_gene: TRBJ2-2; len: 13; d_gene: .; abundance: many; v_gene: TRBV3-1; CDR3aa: CASRRQNTGELFF; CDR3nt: TGTGCCAGCAGGCGACAAAACACCGGGGAGCTGTTTTTT
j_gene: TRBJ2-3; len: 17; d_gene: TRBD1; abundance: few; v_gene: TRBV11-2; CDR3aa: CASSQVRTGASTDTQYF; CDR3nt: TGTGCCAGCAGCCAAGTAAGGACAGGGGCTAGCACAGATACGCAGTATTTT
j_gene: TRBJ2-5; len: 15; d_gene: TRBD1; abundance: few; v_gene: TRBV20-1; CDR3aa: CSARAGQALQETQYF; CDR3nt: TGCAGTGCTAGAGCGGGACAGGCGCTCCAAGAGACCCAGTACTTC
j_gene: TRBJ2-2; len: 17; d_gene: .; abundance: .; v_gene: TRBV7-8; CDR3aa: CASSLGRGLRNTGELFF; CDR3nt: TGTGCCAGCAGCTTAGGTCGTGGGTTAAGGAACACCGGGGAGCTGTTTTTT
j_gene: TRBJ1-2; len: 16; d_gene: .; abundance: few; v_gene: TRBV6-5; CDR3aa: CASSYSRRTHGYGYTF; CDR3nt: TGTGCCAGCAGTTACTCGAGGCGGACTCACGGCTATGGCTACACCTTC
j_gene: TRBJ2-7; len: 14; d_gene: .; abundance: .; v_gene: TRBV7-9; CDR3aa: CASSLRGLYYEQYF; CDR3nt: TGTGCCAGCAGCCTACGCGGGCTATACTACGAGCAGTACTTC
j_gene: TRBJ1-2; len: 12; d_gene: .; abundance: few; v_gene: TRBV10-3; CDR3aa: CAALGHNYGYTF; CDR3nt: TGTGCCGCCCTGGGACACAACTATGGCTACACCTTC
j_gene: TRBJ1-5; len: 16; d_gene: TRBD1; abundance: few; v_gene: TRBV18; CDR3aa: CASSRTGTGLNQPQHF; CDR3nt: TGTGCCAGCTCACGAACGGGGACAGGACTCAATCAGCCCCAGCATTTT
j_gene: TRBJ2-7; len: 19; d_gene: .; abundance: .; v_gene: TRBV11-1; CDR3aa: CASTRYDRGLGLDFYEQYF; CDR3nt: TGTGCCAGCACCCGTTACGACAGGGGATTGGGACTAGACTTCTACGAGCAGTACTTC
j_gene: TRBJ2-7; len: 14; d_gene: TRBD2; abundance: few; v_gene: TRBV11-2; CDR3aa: CASRKASGSYEQYF; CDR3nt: TGTGCCTCCCGGAAAGCTAGCGGCTCCTACGAGCAGTACTTC
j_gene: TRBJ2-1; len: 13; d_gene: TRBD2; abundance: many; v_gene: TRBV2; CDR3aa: CASGLAVYNEQFF; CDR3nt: TGTGCCAGCGGACTAGCGGTGTACAATGAGCAGTTCTTC
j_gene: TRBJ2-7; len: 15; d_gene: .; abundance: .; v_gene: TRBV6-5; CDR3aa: CASSYLNGFSYEQYF; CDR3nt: TGTGCCAGCAGTTACCTCAATGGTTTCTCCTACGAGCAGTACTTC
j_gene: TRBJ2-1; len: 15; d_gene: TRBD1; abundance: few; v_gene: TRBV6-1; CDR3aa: CASRMTGTGLNEQFF; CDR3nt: TGTGCCAGCAGGATGACCGGGACAGGGCTCAATGAGCAGTTCTTC
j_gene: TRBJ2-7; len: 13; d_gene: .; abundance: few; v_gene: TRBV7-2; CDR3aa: CASSLHSTYEQYF; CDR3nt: TGTGCCAGCAGCTTACACAGCACCTACGAGCAGTACTTC
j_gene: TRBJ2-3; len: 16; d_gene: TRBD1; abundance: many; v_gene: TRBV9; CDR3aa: CASSERTGANTDTQYF; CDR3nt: TGTGCCAGCAGCGAAAGGACAGGGGCGAACACAGATACGCAGTATTTT
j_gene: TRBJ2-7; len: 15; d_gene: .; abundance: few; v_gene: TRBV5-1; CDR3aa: CASSVEGKDSYEQYF; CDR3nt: TGCGCCAGCAGCGTAGAAGGCAAAGATTCCTACGAGCAGTACTTC
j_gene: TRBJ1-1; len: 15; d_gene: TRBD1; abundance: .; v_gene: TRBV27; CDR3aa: CASSIRQGAVTEAFF; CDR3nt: TGTGCCAGCAGTATCAGACAGGGGGCGGTTACTGAAGCTTTCTTT
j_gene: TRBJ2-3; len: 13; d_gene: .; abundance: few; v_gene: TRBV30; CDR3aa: CAWSLTSGDTQYF; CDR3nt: TGTGCCTGGAGTTTGACATCAGGAGATACGCAGTATTTT
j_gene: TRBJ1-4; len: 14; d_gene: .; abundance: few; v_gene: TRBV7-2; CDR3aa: CASSLGPGREKLFF; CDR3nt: TGTGCCAGCAGCTTAGGACCTGGTCGAGAAAAACTGTTTTTT
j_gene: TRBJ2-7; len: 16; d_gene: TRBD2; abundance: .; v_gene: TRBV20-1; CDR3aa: CSAKNARLAGDDEQYF; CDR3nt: TGCAGTGCTAAGAATGCTAGACTAGCGGGGGATGACGAGCAGTACTTC
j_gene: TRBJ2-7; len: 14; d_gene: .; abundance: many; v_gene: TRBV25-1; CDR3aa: CASSELSRSYEQYF; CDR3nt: TGTGCCAGCAGTGAATTGTCCAGGTCCTACGAGCAGTACTTC
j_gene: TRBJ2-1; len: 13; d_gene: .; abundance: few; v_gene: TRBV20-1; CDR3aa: CSARKRRRIEQFF; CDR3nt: TGCAGTGCTAGAAAGCGTCGTAGGATTGAGCAGTTCTTC
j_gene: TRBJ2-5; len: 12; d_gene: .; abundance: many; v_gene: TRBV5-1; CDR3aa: CASSLRGETQYF; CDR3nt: TGCGCCAGCAGCTTACGTGGGGAGACCCAGTACTTC
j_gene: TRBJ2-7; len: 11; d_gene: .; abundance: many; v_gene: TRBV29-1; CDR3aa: CSVGDGHEQYF; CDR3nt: TGCAGCGTTGGAGATGGGCACGAGCAGTACTTC
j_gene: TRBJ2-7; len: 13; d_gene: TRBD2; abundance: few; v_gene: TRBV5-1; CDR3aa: CASSWEGSYEQYF; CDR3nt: TGCGCCAGCAGTTGGGAGGGGTCCTACGAGCAGTACTTC
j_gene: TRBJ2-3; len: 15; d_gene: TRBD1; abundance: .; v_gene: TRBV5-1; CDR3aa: CASSLATGGTDTQYF; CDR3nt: TGCGCCAGCAGCTTGGCGACAGGGGGCACAGATACGCAGTATTTT
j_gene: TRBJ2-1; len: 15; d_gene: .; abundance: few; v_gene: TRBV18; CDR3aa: CASSPPLGWHNEQFF; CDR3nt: TGTGCCAGCTCACCTCCTCTGGGGTGGCACAATGAGCAGTTCTTC
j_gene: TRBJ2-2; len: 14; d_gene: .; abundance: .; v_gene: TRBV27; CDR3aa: CASSIGVDTGELFF; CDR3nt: TGTGCCAGCAGTATAGGGGTCGACACCGGGGAGCTGTTTTTT
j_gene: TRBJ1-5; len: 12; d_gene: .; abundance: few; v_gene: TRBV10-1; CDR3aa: CASSMTEQPQHF; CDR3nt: TGCGCCAGCAGCATGACCGAACAGCCCCAGCATTTT
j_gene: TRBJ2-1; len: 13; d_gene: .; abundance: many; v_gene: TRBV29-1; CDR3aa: CSCGTGPGLEQFF; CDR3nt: TGCAGCTGCGGGACGGGTCCAGGACTTGAGCAGTTCTTC
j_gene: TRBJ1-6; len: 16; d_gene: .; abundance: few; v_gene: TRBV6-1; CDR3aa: CASSVGLGSVDSPLHF; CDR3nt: TGTGCCAGCAGCGTAGGACTGGGTTCGGTCGATTCACCCCTCCACTTT
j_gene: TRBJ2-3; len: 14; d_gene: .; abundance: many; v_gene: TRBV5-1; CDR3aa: CASSLAAATDTQYF; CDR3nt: TGCGCCAGCAGCTTGGCTGCAGCCACAGATACGCAGTATTTT
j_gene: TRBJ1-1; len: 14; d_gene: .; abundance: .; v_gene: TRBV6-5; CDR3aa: CASSYVGPNTEAFF; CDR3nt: TGTGCCAGCAGTTACGTCGGACCGAACACTGAAGCTTTCTTT
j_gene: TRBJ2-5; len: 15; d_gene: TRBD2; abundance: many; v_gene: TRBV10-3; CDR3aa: CAIRGLAGTQETQYF; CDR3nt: TGTGCCATCAGGGGACTAGCGGGGACTCAAGAGACCCAGTACTTC
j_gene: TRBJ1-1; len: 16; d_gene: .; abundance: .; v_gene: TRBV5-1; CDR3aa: CASSIGQLTMNTEAFF; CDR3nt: TGCGCCAGCAGCATAGGACAGCTAACGATGAACACTGAAGCTTTCTTT
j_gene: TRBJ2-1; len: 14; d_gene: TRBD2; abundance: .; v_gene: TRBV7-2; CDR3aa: CASRVAGAYHEQFF; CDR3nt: TGTGCCAGCAGGGTAGCGGGGGCCTACCATGAGCAGTTCTTC
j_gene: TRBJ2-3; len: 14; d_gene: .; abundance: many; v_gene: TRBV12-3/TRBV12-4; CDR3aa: CASSFTGGTDTQYF; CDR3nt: TGTGCCAGCAGTTTTACCGGAGGTACAGATACGCAGTATTTT
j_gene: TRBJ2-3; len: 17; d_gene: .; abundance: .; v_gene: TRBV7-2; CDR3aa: CASSLTFVASLTDTQYF; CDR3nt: TGTGCCAGCAGCTTAACTTTCGTGGCTAGCCTCACAGATACGCAGTATTTT